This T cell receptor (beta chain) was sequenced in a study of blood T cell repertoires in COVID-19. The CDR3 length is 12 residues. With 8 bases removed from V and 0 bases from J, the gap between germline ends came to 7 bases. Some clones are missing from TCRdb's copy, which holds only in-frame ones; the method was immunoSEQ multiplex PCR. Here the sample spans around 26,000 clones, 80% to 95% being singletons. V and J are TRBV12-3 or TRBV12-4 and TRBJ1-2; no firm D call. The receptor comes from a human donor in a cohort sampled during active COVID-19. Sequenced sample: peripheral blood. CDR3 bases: TGTGCCAGCCGAGAAGCTAACTATGGCTACACCTTC. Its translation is CASREANYGYTF.